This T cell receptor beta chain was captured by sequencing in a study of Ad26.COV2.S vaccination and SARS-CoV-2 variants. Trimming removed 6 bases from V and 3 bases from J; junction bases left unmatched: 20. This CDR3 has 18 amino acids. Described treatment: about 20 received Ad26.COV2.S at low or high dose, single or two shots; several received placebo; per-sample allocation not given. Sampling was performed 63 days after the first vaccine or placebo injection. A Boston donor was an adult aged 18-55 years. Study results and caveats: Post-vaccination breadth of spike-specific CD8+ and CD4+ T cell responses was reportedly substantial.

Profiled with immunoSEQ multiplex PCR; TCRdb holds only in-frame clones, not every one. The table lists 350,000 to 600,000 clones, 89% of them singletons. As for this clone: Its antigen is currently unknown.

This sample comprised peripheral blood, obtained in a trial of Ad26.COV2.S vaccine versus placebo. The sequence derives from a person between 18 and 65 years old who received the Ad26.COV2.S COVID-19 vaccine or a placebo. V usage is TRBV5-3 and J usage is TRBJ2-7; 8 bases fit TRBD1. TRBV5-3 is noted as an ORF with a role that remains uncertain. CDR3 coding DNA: TGTGCCAGAACCACGGACAGGGAGGTGAAGTTCCGGGGCTACGAGCAGTACTTC. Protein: CARTTDREVKFRGYEQYF.